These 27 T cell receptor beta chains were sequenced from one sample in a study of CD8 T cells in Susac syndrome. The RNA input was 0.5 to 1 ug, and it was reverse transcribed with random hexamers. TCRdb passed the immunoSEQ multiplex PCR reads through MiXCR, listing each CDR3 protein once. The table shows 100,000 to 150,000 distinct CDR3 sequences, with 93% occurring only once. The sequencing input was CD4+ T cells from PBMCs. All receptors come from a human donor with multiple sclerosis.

DNA of the CDR3: TGTGCCAGCAGTTCGGGGTCGGGGTACACTGAAGCTTTCTTT. It encodes CASSSGSGYTEAFF. This rearrangement joins TRBV12-3 or TRBV12-4 to TRBJ1-1; the D is unclear. There are 14 residues in the CDR3. Trimming stripped 4 bases from V and 3 bases from J, with 12 bases between.

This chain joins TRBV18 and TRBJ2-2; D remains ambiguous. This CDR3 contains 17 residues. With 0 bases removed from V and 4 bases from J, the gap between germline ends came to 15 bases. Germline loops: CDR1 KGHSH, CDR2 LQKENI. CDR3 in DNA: TGTGCCAGCTCACCACCGGAGACGGCAGTTGGCACCGGGGAGCTGTTTTTT. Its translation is CASSPPETAVGTGELFF.

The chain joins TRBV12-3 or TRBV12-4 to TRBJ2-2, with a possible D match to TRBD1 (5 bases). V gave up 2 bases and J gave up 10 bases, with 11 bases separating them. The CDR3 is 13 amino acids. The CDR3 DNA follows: TGTGCCAGCAGTTTAATAGGGGCGGAGGAGCTGTTTTTT. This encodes CASSLIGAEELFF.

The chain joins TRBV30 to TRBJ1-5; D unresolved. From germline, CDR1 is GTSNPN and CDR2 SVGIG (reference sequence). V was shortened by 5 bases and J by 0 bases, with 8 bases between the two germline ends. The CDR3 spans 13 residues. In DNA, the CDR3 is TGTGCCTGGCGAAGCAGTAGCAATCAGCCCCAGCATTTT. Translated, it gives CAWRSSSNQPQHF.

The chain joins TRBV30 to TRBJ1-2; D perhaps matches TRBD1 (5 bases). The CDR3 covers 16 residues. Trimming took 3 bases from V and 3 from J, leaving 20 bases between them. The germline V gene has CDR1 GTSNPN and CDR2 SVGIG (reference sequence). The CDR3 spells CAWSAGGNYLDYGYTF. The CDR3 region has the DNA TGTGCCTGGAGCGCGGGGGGGAATTATCTAGACTATGGCTACACCTTC.

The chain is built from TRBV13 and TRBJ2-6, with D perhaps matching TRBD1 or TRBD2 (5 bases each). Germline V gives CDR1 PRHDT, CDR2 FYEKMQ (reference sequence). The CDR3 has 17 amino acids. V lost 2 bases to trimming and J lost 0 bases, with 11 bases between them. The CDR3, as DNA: TGTGCCAGCAGCTTACCCTTCGGGGCCTCTGGGGCCAACGTCCTGACTTTC. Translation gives CASSLPFGASGANVLTF.

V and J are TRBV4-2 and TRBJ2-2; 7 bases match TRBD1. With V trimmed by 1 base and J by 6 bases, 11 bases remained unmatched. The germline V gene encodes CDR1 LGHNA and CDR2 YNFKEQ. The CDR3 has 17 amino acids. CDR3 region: CASSQAPRQGAAGELFF. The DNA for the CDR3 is TGTGCCAGCAGCCAAGCCCCCAGACAGGGAGCGGCCGGGGAGCTGTTTTTT.

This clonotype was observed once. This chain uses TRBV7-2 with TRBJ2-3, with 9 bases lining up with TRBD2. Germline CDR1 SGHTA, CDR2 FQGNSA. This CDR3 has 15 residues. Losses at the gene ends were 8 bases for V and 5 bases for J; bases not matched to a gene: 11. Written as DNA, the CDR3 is TGTGCCAGCGCCGTATCCGCGGGGGGGCTAGATACGCAGTATTTT. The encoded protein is CASAVSAGGLDTQYF.

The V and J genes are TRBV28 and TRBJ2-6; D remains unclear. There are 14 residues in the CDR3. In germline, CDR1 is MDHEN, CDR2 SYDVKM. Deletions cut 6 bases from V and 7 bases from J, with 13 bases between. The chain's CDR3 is CASSYRLGANVLTF. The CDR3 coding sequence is TGTGCCAGCAGCTACCGATTAGGAGCCAACGTCCTGACTTTC.

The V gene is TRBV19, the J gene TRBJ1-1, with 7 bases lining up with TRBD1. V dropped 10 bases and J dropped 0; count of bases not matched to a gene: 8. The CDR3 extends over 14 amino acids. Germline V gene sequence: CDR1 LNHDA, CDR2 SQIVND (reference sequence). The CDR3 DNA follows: TGTGCCACCTCCAGGGGGGGAATGAACACTGAAGCTTTCTTT. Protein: CATSRGGMNTEAFF.

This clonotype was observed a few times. The CDR3 reads CASSEGLGNQPQHF. The CDR3 nucleotides read TGCGCCAGCAGCGAGGGCCTAGGTAATCAGCCCCAGCATTTT. The genes are TRBV5-1 and TRBJ1-5; D is unresolved. V was trimmed by 4 bases and J by 4 bases, leaving 12 bases between them. This CDR3 comprises 14 residues. The germline V gene encodes CDR1 SGHRS and CDR2 YFSETQ.

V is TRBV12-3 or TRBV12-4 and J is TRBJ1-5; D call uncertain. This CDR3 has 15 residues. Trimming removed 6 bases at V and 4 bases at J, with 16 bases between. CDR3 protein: CASRAPFQDNQPQHF. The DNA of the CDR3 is TGTGCCAGCAGAGCCCCGTTCCAAGATAATCAGCCCCAGCATTTT.

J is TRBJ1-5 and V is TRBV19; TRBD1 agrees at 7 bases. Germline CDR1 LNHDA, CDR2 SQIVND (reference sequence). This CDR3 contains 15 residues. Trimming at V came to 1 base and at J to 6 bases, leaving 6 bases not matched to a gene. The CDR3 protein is CASSIGRGQAQPQHF. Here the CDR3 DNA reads TGTGCCAGTAGTATAGGGAGGGGGCAAGCTCAGCCCCAGCATTTT.

The CDR3 DNA follows: TGTGCCAGCAGTGACGGGAGACAACTTGAAGCTTTCTTT. Residues: CASSDGRQLEAFF. V and J are TRBV6-1 and TRBJ1-1; no clear D gene. Germline V gene data show CDR1 as MNHNS and CDR2 as SASEGT. Trimming removed 3 bases at V and 7 bases at J, with 12 bases between. The CDR3 has 13 residues.

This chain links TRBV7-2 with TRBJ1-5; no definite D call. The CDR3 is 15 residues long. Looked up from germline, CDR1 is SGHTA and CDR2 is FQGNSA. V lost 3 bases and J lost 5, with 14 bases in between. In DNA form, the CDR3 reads TGTGCCAGCAGCTTCCTCATGGCACCGTATCAGCCCCAGCATTTT. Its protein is CASSFLMAPYQPQHF.

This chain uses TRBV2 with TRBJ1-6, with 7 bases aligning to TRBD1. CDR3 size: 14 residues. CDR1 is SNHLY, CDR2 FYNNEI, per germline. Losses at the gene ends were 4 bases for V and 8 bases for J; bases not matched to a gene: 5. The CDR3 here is CASSGDRQYSPLHF. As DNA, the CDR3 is TGTGCCAGCAGTGGGGACAGACAATATTCACCCCTCCACTTT.

As DNA, the CDR3 is TGTGCCAGTAGTATTGGTAAGGGATGGACCTACGAGCAGTACTTC. Translating it yields CASSIGKGWTYEQYF. The V call is TRBV19, the J call TRBJ2-7; D is unresolved. The CDR3 extends over 15 amino acids. V was clipped by 3 bases and J by 2 bases, with 14 bases between them. Germline CDR1 LNHDA, CDR2 SQIVND (reference sequence).

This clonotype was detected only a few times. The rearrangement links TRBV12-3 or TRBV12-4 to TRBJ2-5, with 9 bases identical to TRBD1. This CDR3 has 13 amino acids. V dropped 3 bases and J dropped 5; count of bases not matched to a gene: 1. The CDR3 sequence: CASSFDRGETQYF. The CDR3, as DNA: TGTGCCAGCAGTTTCGACAGGGGGGAGACCCAGTACTTC.

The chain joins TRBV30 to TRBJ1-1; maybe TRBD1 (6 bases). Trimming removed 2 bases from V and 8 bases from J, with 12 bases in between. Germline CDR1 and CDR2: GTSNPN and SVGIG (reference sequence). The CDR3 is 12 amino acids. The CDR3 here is CAWSPLTGEAFF. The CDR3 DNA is TGTGCCTGGAGTCCCTTGACAGGAGAAGCTTTCTTT. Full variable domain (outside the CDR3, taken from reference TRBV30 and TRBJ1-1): SQTIHQWPATLVQPVGSPLSLECTVEGTSNPNLYWYRQAAGRGLQLLFYSVGIGQISSEVPQNLSASRPQDRQFILSSKKLLLSDSGFYLCAWSPLTGEAFFGQGTRLTVV.

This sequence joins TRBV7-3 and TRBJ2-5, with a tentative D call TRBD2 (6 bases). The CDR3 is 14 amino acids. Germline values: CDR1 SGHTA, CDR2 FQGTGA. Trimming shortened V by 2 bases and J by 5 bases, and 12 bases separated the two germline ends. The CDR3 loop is CASSLGPGRETQYF. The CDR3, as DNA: TGTGCCAGCAGCTTAGGGCCAGGGAGGGAGACCCAGTACTTC.

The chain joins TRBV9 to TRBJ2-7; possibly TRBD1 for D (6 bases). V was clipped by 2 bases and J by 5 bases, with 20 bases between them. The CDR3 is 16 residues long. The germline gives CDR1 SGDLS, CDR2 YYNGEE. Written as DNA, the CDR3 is TGTGCCAGCAGCGTTGGGGCAGGGGCTTTGGGTAACGAGCAGTACTTC. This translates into CASSVGAGALGNEQYF.

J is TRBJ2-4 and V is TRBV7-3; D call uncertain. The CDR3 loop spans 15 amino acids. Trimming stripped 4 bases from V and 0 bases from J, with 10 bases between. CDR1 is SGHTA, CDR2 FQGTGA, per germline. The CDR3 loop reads CASSSPTIAKNIQYF. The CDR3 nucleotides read TGTGCCAGCAGCTCACCGACAATAGCCAAAAACATTCAGTACTTC.

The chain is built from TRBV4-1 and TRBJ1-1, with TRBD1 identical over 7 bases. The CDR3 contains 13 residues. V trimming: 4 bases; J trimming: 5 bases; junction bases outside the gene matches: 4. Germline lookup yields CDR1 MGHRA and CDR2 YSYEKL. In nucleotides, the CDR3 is TGCGCCAGCAGCCCTGACAGGGATACTGAAGCTTTCTTT. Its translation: CASSPDRDTEAFF.

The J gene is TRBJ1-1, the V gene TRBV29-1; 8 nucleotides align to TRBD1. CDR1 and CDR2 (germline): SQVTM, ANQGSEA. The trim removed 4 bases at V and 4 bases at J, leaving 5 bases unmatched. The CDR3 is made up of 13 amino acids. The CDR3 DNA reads TGCAGCGTTGGAGGGACAGGAGGCACTGAAGCTTTCTTT. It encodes CSVGGTGGTEAFF.

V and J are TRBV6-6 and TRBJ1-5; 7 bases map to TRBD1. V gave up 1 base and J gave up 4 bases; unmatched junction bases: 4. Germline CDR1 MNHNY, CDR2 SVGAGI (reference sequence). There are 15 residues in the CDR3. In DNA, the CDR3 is TGTGCCAGCAGTTACTGGGGACAGAGGAATCAGCCCCAGCATTTT. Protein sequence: CASSYWGQRNQPQHF.

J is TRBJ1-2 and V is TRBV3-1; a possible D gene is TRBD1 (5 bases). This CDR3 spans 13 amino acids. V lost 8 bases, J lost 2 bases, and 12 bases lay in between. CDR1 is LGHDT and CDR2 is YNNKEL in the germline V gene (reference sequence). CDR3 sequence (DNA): TGTGCCAGCTCCAGGGAGCTCAACTATGGCTACACCTTC. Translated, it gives CASSRELNYGYTF.

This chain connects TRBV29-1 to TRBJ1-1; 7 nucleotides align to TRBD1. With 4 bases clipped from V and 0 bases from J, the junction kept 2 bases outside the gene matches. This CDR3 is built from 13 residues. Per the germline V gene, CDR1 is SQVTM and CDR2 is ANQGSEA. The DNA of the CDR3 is TGCAGCGTTGGTGGACAGGTGAACACTGAAGCTTTCTTT. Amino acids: CSVGGQVNTEAFF.